This passage covers 13 T cell receptor beta chains from one sample sequenced in a study of T cells in Graves' hyperthyroidism and ophthalmopathy. TCR beta CDR3 regions were amplified from RNA transcripts. In the first-round RT-PCR of the TCR CDR3, the HTBI primer set was used. TCRdb analysed the multiplex PCR reads with MiXCR anew, one entry per CDR3 protein. The top ten hold roughly 3.5% of the sample, which has hundreds of thousands of distinct CDR3 sequences, roughly a sixth seen once. Sequencing was carried out using blood. Receptors were obtained from a woman in her thirties or forties with Graves' ophthalmopathy.

This sequence joins TRBV5-4 and TRBJ1-4; 10 bases agree with TRBD1. The ends lost 2 bases at V and 8 bases at J; junction bases unmatched: 3. Germline V CDR1 and CDR2: SGHNT, YYREEE (reference sequence). The CDR3 sequence is 14 residues long. CDR3 sequence reads: CASSFDRGREKLFF. Written as DNA, the CDR3 is TGTGCCAGCAGCTTTGACAGGGGGCGCGAAAAACTGTTTTTT.

This clonotype has only a few counts. The J gene is TRBJ2-1, the V gene TRBV4-1, with 8 bases aligning to TRBD1. The V gene's germline CDR1 is MGHRA and CDR2 YSYEKL. The trim removed 0 bases at V and 4 bases at J, leaving 8 bases unmatched. This CDR3 spans 17 amino acids. The CDR3 bases are TGCGCCAGCAGCCAAGATTCCCGGACAGGGTCATACAATGAGCAGTTCTTC. It specifies CASSQDSRTGSYNEQFF.

V and J are TRBV28 and TRBJ1-2; 7 bases line up with TRBD1. Per the germline V gene, CDR1 is MDHEN and CDR2 is SYDVKM. The trim removed 8 bases at V and 5 bases at J, leaving 14 bases unmatched. The CDR3 contains 15 residues. The CDR3 region is CASWEPGQSGYGYTF. CDR3 nucleotide sequence: TGTGCCAGCTGGGAACCGGGACAGTCGGGGTATGGCTACACCTTC.

This clonotype was observed a handful of times. The gene calls are TRBV2 and TRBJ2-2, with a weak D call TRBD1 (6 bases). V was shortened by 3 bases and J by 5 bases, with 19 bases between the two germline ends. The germline V gene encodes CDR1 SNHLY and CDR2 FYNNEI. This CDR3 has 17 residues. In DNA form, the CDR3 reads TGTGCCAGCAGTGAGACCTACAGGGAAGGCTTGACCGGGGAGCTGTTTTTT. It specifies CASSETYREGLTGELFF.

Note on this clonotype: One base away lies a much larger clone, so this may be a sequencing read error. V and J are TRBV3-1 and TRBJ2-1, with D unclear. V was clipped by 1 base and J by 7 bases, with 5 bases between them. The CDR3 loop spans 12 amino acids. Germline loops: CDR1 LGHDT, CDR2 YNNKEL (reference sequence). CDR3 in DNA: TGTGCCAGCAGCCAAGTTCCGAATGAGCAGTTCTTC. It is translated as CASSQVPNEQFF.

This clonotype was counted at least ten times. CDR3 protein: CASSPTGESYGYTF. The CDR3 bases are TGTGCCAGCTCACCGACAGGAGAAAGCTATGGCTACACCTTC. The chain is built from TRBV18 and TRBJ1-2, with TRBD1 as a possible D gene (6 bases). This CDR3 spans 14 amino acids. CDR1 is KGHSH and CDR2 is LQKENI in the germline V gene. The germline V and J ends were trimmed by 3 bases and 4 bases, with 12 bases remaining between them. Based on the CDR3 plus reference TRBV18 and TRBJ1-2, the full variable domain is NAGVMQNPRHLVRRRGQEARLRCSPMKGHSHVYWYRQLPEEGLKFMVYLQKENIIDESGMPKERFSAEFPKEGPSILRIQQVVRGDSAAYFCASSPTGESYGYTFGSGTRLTVV.

A few counts support this clonotype. The gene calls are TRBV4-1 and TRBJ1-6; TRBD1 is a possible D gene (5 bases). With 3 bases removed from V and 7 bases from J, the gap between germline ends came to 16 bases. The CDR3 length is 16 residues. The germline V gene has CDR1 MGHRA and CDR2 YSYEKL. CDR3 in DNA: TGCGCCAGCAGCCAGAACTTAGGTACAGGCAATTCACCCCTCCACTTT. Its protein product is CASSQNLGTGNSPLHF.

This clonotype came up many times. The chain employs TRBV3-1 and TRBJ2-5; unclear D gene. The CDR3 spans 16 residues. V lost 0 bases, J lost 2 bases, and 13 bases lay in between. CDR1 is LGHDT, CDR2 YNNKEL, per germline (reference sequence). The CDR3 DNA reads as TGTGCCAGCAGCCAAGATTCGGCTGCGATACAAGAGACCCAGTACTTC. Its protein product is CASSQDSAAIQETQYF.

A few counts support this clonotype. This sequence joins TRBV4-1 and TRBJ2-3; D unresolved. CDR3 length: 16 residues. V shed 0 bases and J shed 1 base, with 11 bases lying between them. Looked up from germline, CDR1 is MGHRA and CDR2 is YSYEKL. The CDR3 loop is CASSQELRQRTDTQYF. CDR3 nucleotides: TGCGCCAGCAGCCAAGAACTGCGGCAACGCACAGATACGCAGTATTTT.

This clonotype showed up many times. V and J are TRBV3-1 and TRBJ2-1, with no clear D. Trimming shortened V by 2 bases and J by 9 bases, and 17 bases separated the two germline ends. This CDR3 is built from 15 residues. Germline V gives CDR1 LGHDT, CDR2 YNNKEL (reference sequence). CDR3 protein: CASSQYTSEGSEQFF. The DNA of the CDR3 is TGTGCCAGCAGCCAATATACCTCTGAAGGCAGTGAGCAGTTCTTC.

This clonotype was recorded many times. The chain has TRBV18 and TRBJ2-7, with TRBD1 matching 7 bases. The V gene end was trimmed by 2 bases and the J gene end by 0 bases; junction bases not matched to a gene: 7. Germline V CDR1 and CDR2: KGHSH, LQKENI. The CDR3 runs to 16 residues. The DNA of the CDR3 is TGTGCCAGCTCACCAGGACAGGATCGCATCTCCTACGAGCAGTACTTC. Protein: CASSPGQDRISYEQYF.

This clonotype was seen ten or more times. The rearrangement uses TRBV11-2 and TRBJ2-3; D is unclear. Looked up from germline, CDR1 is SGHAT and CDR2 is FQNNGV. The V end was cut by 0 bases, the J end by 6 bases, with 13 bases between. This CDR3 has 15 amino acids. CDR3 protein: CASSLDLWSLDTQYF. DNA of the CDR3: TGTGCCAGCAGCTTAGACCTCTGGTCGTTGGATACGCAGTATTTT. Full variable domain (outside the CDR3, taken from reference TRBV11-2 and TRBJ2-3): EAGVAQSPRYKIIEKRQSVAFWCNPISGHATLYWYQQILGQGPKLLIQFQNNGVVDDSQLPKDRFSAERLKGVDSTLKIQPAKLEDSAVYLCASSLDLWSLDTQYFGPGTRLTVL.

The rearrangement links TRBV7-9 to TRBJ2-5, with D tentatively TRBD1 (6 bases). The CDR3 contains 11 residues. V was pared by 4 bases and J by 13 bases, with 13 bases between. Germline V gene lookup returns CDR1 SEHNR and CDR2 FQNEAQ (reference sequence). DNA for the CDR3: TGTGCCAGCAGCTCCCCTCCAGGGGTGTACTTC. Its protein is CASSSPPGVYF. Drawing the rest from reference TRBV7-9 and TRBJ2-5, the complete variable domain is DTGVSQNPRHKITKRGQNVTFRCDPISEHNRLYWYRQTLGQGPEFLTYFQNEAQLEKSRLLSDRFSAERPKGSFSTLEIQRTEQGDSAMYLCASSSPPGVYFGPGTRLLVL.